This T cell receptor beta chain appears in the sequencing data of a study of breast tumors, draining lymph nodes, adjacent tissues (dated by TCRdb to the mid-2010s). Regarding the complete study: In breast cancer patients, the study compared the TCR beta repertoires of tumor, adjacent nontumor tissue and axillary lymph nodes. In human breast cancer, the study set out to assess how tumor, surrounding tissue and draining lymph node repertoires relate to one another and whether T cells might be exchanged between them. The investigation overall reported the following: T-cell repertoire diversity in tumors was found to be lower than in lymph nodes but higher than in nontumor tissue, and preferential V and J gene usage was observed. The data were judged consistent with most tumor T cells deriving from the lymph node and then expanding within tumor tissue. Tumor and nontumor tissue repertoires were found to be significantly more similar in luminal-like than in basal-like breast cancer. Rather than being directly demonstrated, the conclusion that tumor T cells originate in lymph nodes was presented as consistent with a hypothesis.

TCRdb shows the sequencer as Illumina HiSeq 2000. Multiplex PCR amplification was used to build the TCR beta chain libraries. The amplified TCR beta chain products were analyzed by high-throughput sequencing. The public reads were reprocessed in TCRdb via fastp at Q25 and MiXCR, keeping in-frame beta chains. Each CDR3 protein appears once, grouped with its most common genes and DNA. In this sample the table shows 200,000 to 250,000 distinct CDR3 sequences, 32% of which occur a single time. The ten most abundant clones make up approximately 1.4% of the sample. The axillary draining lymph nodes of breast cancer patients were the source of the lymph node samples. Per the germline V gene, SGHDN is the CDR1 and FVKESK is the CDR2. The CDR3 is 13 residues long, counting both termini. About this clonotype itself: There is no known antigen for this receptor. In this CDR3 the conserved last residue, phenylalanine or tryptophan, is missing, so a read error is likely. The limits of the CDR3 on the DNA are not certain, so only TCRdb's listed CDR3 is given.

This TCR was sampled from a female donor with breast cancer. Some clones in this sample may be carry-over from other donors' samples. The sequencing sample was made of axillary lymph node tissue. The rearranged segments are TRBV14 and TRBJ2-5; the table's D call, TRBD1, has no DNA check behind it. The CDR3 protein sequence reads: CASGQGTGGISDA.